One sample yielded the 18 T cell receptor beta chains listed below, sequenced in a study of blood T cell repertoires in COVID-19. Libraries were prepared by immunoSEQ multiplex PCR; TCRdb keeps only in-frame clonotypes and omits some of them. The sample shows 250,000 to 350,000 clones, around nine tenths of them seen only once. Sequenced sample: PBMCs or T cells enriched from blood (not recorded which). The source of these receptors is a woman aged 30 to 39 who had recovered from COVID-19.

The chain links TRBV6-5 to TRBJ2-7; D is uncertain. CDR3 size: 11 residues. V was pared by 10 bases and J by 6 bases, with 13 bases between. Germline V gene data show CDR1 as MNHEY and CDR2 as SVGAGI. CDR3: CATHSGREQYF. The CDR3 nucleotides are TGTGCCACCCATAGTGGTCGCGAGCAGTACTTC.

The J gene is TRBJ2-1, the V gene TRBV7-9; TRBD1 matches 7 bases. Trimming removed 2 bases from V and 10 bases from J; junction bases left unmatched: 11. Germline V gene lookup returns CDR1 SEHNR and CDR2 FQNEAQ (reference sequence). The CDR3 spans 15 residues. Here the CDR3 reads CASSLLRTGPEEQFF. CDR3 in DNA: TGTGCCAGCAGCTTACTCCGGACAGGTCCTGAAGAGCAGTTCTTC.

The chain links TRBV2 to TRBJ1-2, with a possible D match to TRBD1 (5 bases). This CDR3 comprises 12 residues. The germline V gene has CDR1 SNHLY and CDR2 FYNNEI. Trimming took off 8 bases at V and 6 bases at J, with 13 bases between the two ends. The CDR3 DNA sequence: TGTGCCAGCGTACAGGCTCTTGATGGCTACACCTTC. Protein product: CASVQALDGYTF.

V and J are TRBV2 and TRBJ1-6; no clear D gene. Trimming pared 5 bases from V and 10 bases from J, leaving 12 bases between. Germline CDR1 reads SNHLY; CDR2 reads FYNNEI. The CDR3 spans 13 residues. The CDR3 sequence: CASSLTLESPLHF. The CDR3 bases are TGTGCCAGCAGTCTCACTCTTGAATCACCCCTCCACTTT.

This chain uses TRBV7-6 with TRBJ2-7; tentative D call: TRBD1 (5 bases). Between the trimmed V and J ends, which lost 0 bases and 6 bases, there was a span of 6 bases. The CDR3 has 12 amino acids. The germline V gene has CDR1 SGHVS and CDR2 FNYEAQ. The DNA for the CDR3 is TGTGCCAGCAGCTTAGCAGGGGTCGAGCAGTACTTC. Its protein is CASSLAGVEQYF.

The table lists this clone with a few counts. The genes are TRBV7-2 and TRBJ2-5; D call uncertain. This CDR3 has 13 amino acids. The V gene lost 1 base and the J gene lost 4 bases, with 7 bases spanning the gap. Germline CDR1 and CDR2: SGHTA and FQGNSA. CDR3 sequence: CASSLGLVETQYF. CDR3 sequence (DNA): TGTGCCAGCAGCTTAGGACTTGTAGAGACCCAGTACTTC.

This sequence joins TRBV12-3 or TRBV12-4 and TRBJ2-3, with D unclear. The CDR3 is 11 amino acids. The V and J ends lost 7 bases and 10 bases respectively, with 12 bases between them. The CDR3 spells CASTKARAQYF. In nucleotides, the CDR3 is TGTGCCAGCACCAAAGCTAGAGCGCAGTATTTT.

V and J are TRBV29-1 and TRBJ2-7, with 7 bases identical to TRBD2. The germline V gene has CDR1 SQVTM and CDR2 ANQGSEA. J was trimmed by 2 bases and V by 6 bases; bases with no gene match: 7. The CDR3 has 13 amino acids. The CDR3 DNA follows: TGCAGCGTCGGGGAGGGGTCGGCCTACGAGCAGTACTTC. Amino acid sequence: CSVGEGSAYEQYF.

This clone was recorded once. J is TRBJ1-5 and V is TRBV5-8; TRBD1 matches 7 bases. Germline V CDR1 and CDR2: SGHTS, YDEGEE. CDR3 length: 16 residues. J gave up 9 bases and V 0 bases, and 12 bases lay outside the gene matches. For the CDR3, the DNA is TGTGCCAGCAGCTTGGAGGGCTACACAGGGGACGGGCCCCAGCATTTT. The encoded protein is CASSLEGYTGDGPQHF.

To note about this clone: Sequence at one end of the junction differs from germline and may be a read error. The chain employs TRBV6-5 and TRBJ1-1; 10 positions match TRBD1. The germline gives CDR1 MNHEY, CDR2 SVGAGI. This CDR3 is 13 amino acids long. Written as DNA, the CDR3 is TGTGCCAGCAGCGGACAGGGGGGCCGGGAGAATGTCTTT. Residues: CASSGQGGRENVF.

This clone was seen just once. The V and J genes are TRBV5-1 and TRBJ1-1; TRBD1 aligns across 9 bases. CDR1 SGHRS and CDR2 YFSETQ come from the germline V gene. Trimming at V came to 5 bases and at J to 8 bases, leaving 10 bases not matched to a gene. This CDR3 is 14 amino acids long. CDR3 sequence: CASRRTGAVPEAFF. The CDR3 DNA sequence: TGCGCCAGCAGGCGGACAGGGGCAGTCCCAGAAGCTTTCTTT. Full variable domain (outside the CDR3, taken from reference TRBV5-1 and TRBJ1-1): KAGVTQTPRYLIKTRGQQVTLSCSPISGHRSVSWYQQTPGQGLQFLFEYFSETQRNKGNFPGRFSGRQFSNSRSEMNVSTLELGDSALYLCASRRTGAVPEAFFGQGTRLTVV.

The chain is built from TRBV12-3 or TRBV12-4 and TRBJ1-2; the D gene is possibly TRBD1 (5 bases). The CDR3 spans 12 residues. The V and J ends lost 8 bases and 8 bases respectively, with 15 bases between them. The CDR3 DNA is TGTGCCAGCGTCACCCGTCGGGGGGGCTACACCTTC. Protein product: CASVTRRGGYTF.

The CDR3 sequence: CASSIYSPQRNTEAFF. The CDR3 nucleotides are TGTGCCAGTAGTATTTACAGCCCCCAGAGGAACACTGAAGCTTTCTTT. This chain links TRBV19 with TRBJ1-1; D call uncertain. The germline V gene encodes CDR1 LNHDA and CDR2 SQIVND (reference sequence). Trimming stripped 3 bases from V and 1 base from J, with 15 bases between. The CDR3 is made up of 16 amino acids.

The chain employs TRBV15 and TRBJ1-2; D is unresolved. The germline V gene has CDR1 LNHNV and CDR2 YYDKDF (reference sequence). This CDR3 comprises 12 residues. The V and J ends lost 6 bases and 6 bases respectively, with 11 bases between them. Written as DNA, the CDR3 is TGTGCCACCAGTTCGTTGGGAGATGGCTACACCTTC. It specifies CATSSLGDGYTF.

V gene TRBV3-1 (or the pseudogene TRBV3-2) combines with J gene TRBJ1-2; perhaps TRBD1 as D (6 bases). Looked up from germline, CDR1 is LGHDT and CDR2 is YNNKEL (reference sequence). The CDR3 runs to 14 residues. V dropped 8 bases and J dropped 0 bases, with 13 bases sitting between them. This CDR3 is CASGGAPPNYGYTF. For the CDR3, the DNA is TGTGCCAGCGGGGGGGCCCCTCCTAACTATGGCTACACCTTC.

The genes are TRBV2 and TRBJ1-5; no clear D gene. Per germline, CDR1 SNHLY and CDR2 FYNNEI. The CDR3 sequence is 14 residues long. Trimming took off 2 bases at V and 2 bases at J, with 7 bases between the two ends. CDR3 DNA sequence: TGTGCCAGCAGTGAATCGGGAGGCAATCAGCCCCAGCATTTT. Protein sequence: CASSESGGNQPQHF.

V gene TRBV6-5 combines with J gene TRBJ2-5; 11 nucleotides agree with TRBD1. This CDR3 has 14 residues. Germline CDR1 reads MNHEY; CDR2 reads SVGAGI. V gave up 6 bases and J gave up 5 bases; unmatched junction bases: 5. The chain's CDR3 is CASRWTGGGETQYF. The CDR3 nucleotides are TGTGCCAGCAGATGGACAGGGGGCGGGGAGACCCAGTACTTC.

This clone was found a few times. The chain uses TRBV29-1 and TRBJ1-2; D is ambiguous. The CDR3 is made up of 13 amino acids. The V gene's germline CDR1 is SQVTM and CDR2 ANQGSEA. Trimming took 3 bases from V and 7 from J, leaving 15 bases between them. The CDR3 DNA reads as TGCAGCGTTGAGCGCCTGGTGCGGTTTGGCTACACCTTC. Translating gives CSVERLVRFGYTF.